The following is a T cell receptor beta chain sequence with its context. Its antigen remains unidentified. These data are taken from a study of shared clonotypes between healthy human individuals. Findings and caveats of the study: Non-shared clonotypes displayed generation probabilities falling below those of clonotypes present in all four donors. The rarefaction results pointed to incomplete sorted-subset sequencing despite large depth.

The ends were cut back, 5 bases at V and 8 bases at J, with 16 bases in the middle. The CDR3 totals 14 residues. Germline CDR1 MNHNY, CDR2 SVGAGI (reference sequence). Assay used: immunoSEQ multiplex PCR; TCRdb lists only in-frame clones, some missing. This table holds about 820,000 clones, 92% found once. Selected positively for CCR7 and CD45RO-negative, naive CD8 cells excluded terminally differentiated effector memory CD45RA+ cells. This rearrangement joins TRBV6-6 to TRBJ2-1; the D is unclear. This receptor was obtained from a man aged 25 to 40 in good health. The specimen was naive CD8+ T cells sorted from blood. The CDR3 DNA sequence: TGTGCCAGCAGTCCCTCCGTGGGCGTAGATGAGCAGTTCTTC. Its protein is CASSPSVGVDEQFF.